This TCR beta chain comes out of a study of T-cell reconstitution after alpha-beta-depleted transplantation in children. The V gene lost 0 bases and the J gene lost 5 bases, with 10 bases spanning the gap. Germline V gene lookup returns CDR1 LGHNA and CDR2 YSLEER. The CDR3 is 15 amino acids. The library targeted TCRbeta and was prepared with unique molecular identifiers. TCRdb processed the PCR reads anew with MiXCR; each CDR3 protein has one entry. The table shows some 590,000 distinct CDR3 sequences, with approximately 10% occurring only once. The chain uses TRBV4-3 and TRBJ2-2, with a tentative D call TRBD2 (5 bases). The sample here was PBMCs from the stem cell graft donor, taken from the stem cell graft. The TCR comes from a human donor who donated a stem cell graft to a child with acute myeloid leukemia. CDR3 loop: CASSQDRGTTGELFF. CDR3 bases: TGCGCCAGCAGCCAAGATCGGGGAACTACCGGGGAGCTGTTTTTT.